This T cell receptor beta chain was captured by sequencing in a study of early T cells in non-severe SARS-CoV-2 infection. Background on the study: Sequencing of unsorted whole blood was done on bulk RNA, leaving chains unpaired.

Researchers tagged individual cDNA molecules with unique molecular identifiers. TCRdb reprocessed the 5' RACE reads with MiXCR, giving one entry per CDR3 protein. The table records approximately 50,000 distinct CDR3 sequences, 7.5% to 10% of them present only once. This CDR3 comprises 13 residues. CDR1 is SGHDT and CDR2 is YYEEEE in the germline V gene. V lost 4 bases and J lost 4, with 9 bases in between. At least ten counts were recorded for this clonotype. This TCR came from an adult who was a healthcare worker with PCR-confirmed SARS-CoV-2 infection or an uninfected control (not recorded which). The rearrangement joins TRBV5-6 to TRBJ2-1; no definite D call. The sequenced material came from whole blood. CDR3 protein: CASSANIYNEQFF. The CDR3 nucleotides read TGTGCCAGCAGCGCGAATATATACAATGAGCAGTTCTTC.